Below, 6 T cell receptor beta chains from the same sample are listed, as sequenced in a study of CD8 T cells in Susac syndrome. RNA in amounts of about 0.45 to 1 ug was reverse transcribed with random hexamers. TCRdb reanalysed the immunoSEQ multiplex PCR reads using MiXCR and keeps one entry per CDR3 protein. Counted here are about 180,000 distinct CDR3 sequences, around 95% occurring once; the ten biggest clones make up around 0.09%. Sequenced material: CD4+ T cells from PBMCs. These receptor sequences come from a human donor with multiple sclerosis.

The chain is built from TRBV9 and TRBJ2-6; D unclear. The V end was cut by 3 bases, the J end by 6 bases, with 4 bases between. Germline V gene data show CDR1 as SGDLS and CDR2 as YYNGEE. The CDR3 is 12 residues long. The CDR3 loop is CASSAQANVLTF. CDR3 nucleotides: TGTGCCAGCAGCGCCCAGGCCAACGTCCTGACTTTC.

As DNA, the CDR3 is TGTGCCAGCAGCCCGAGTCCTCGGGACTCCCAGCAGTACTTC. Translation gives CASSPSPRDSQQYF. The rearrangement links TRBV3-1 to TRBJ2-7; D perhaps matches TRBD2 (6 bases). This CDR3 is built from 14 residues. V shed 4 bases and J shed 8 bases, with 18 bases lying between them. Germline loops: CDR1 LGHDT, CDR2 YNNKEL (reference sequence).

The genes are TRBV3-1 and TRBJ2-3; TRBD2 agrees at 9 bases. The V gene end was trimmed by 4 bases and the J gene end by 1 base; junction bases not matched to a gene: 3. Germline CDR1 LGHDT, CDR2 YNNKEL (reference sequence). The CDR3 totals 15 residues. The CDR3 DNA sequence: TGTGCCAGCAGCCTGAAGCGGGGGGGCACAGATACGCAGTATTTT. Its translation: CASSLKRGGTDTQYF.

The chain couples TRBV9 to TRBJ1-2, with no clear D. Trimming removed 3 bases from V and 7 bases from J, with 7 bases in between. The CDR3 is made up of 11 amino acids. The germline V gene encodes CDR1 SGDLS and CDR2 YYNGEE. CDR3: CASSDNFGYTF. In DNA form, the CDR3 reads TGTGCCAGCAGCGACAATTTTGGCTACACCTTC.

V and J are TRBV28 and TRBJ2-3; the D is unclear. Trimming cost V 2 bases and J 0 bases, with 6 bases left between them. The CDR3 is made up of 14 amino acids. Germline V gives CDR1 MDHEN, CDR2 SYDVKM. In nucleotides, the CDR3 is TGTGCCAGCAGTTTAGAACCTAGCACAGATACGCAGTATTTT. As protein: CASSLEPSTDTQYF.

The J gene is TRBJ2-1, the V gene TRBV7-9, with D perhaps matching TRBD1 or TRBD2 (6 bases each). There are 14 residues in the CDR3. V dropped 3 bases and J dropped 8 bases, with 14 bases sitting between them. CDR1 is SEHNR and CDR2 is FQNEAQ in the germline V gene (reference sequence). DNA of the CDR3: TGTGCCAGCAGCTTTATCCCAGGGGAGGATGAGCAGTTCTTC. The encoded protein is CASSFIPGEDEQFF.